The sequence of this T cell receptor (beta chain) was determined in a study of cytomegalovirus exposure and HLA in healthy donors. Study background: A prior analysis found 90 million to 120 million unique TCR beta sequences from 170 million or so T cells.

PCR involved 60 Vbeta and 13 Jbeta primers. Method: immunoSEQ multiplex PCR; TCRdb's copy keeps in-frame clones and lacks some. The sample data list approximately 120,000 clones. Likely unrecorded immune exposures existed in these nominally healthy donors. A note on this clone: Its antigen is not identified.

The CDR3 runs 17 residues. Germline values: CDR1 LNHDA, CDR2 SQIVND (reference sequence). V lost 5 bases to trimming and J lost 10 bases, with 24 bases between them. Study results and caveats: Later analysis associated a missense DCLRE1C variant with TCR beta V- and J-gene trimming.

Sequenced sample: PBMCs. V and J are TRBV19 and TRBJ1-6; maybe TRBD1 (6 bases). The receptor was derived from a woman aged 60 to 75 in good health and CMV-seronegative. The CDR3 loop reads CASSPKSPGRGKSPLHF. The CDR3 region has the DNA TGTGCCAGTAGTCCCAAGAGTCCCGGCAGGGGCAAATCACCCCTCCACTTT.